This is a list of T cell receptor beta chains from one sample in a study of T cells after yellow fever vaccination. TCRdb itself ran the 5' RACE reads through MiXCR, one entry per CDR3 protein. The table shows 400,000 or so distinct CDR3 sequences, with 6.2% occurring only once. The sequences come from PBMCs, collected 5 days after the yellow fever booster vaccination. These receptors were obtained from a man aged 25-45 years who received the YFV17D yellow fever vaccine. The CDR3 runs from the conserved cysteine through the conserved F or W. A D gene is named only where the DNA matches it firmly. Size tells how often a clone was seen (once, few, many) or the class of an expanded clone, and some rows leave it out.

v_gene: TRBV6-6
abundance: NA
j_gene: TRBJ2-3
d_gene: NA
CDR3nt: TGTGCCAGCAGTTACTCCTCCGGCTACCTTGAGTATTTT
CDR3aa: CASSYSSGYLEYF

v_gene: TRBV4-3
abundance: many
j_gene: TRBJ2-7
d_gene: NA
CDR3nt: TGCGCCAGCAGCCGGAAGCGGACAGCTTACGAGCAGTACTTC
CDR3aa: CASSRKRTAYEQYF

v_gene: TRBV7-8
abundance: NA
j_gene: TRBJ2-7
d_gene: NA
CDR3nt: TGTGCCAGCAGCTTAGAGAGGGGGTCGCCTTACGAGCAGTACTTC
CDR3aa: CASSLERGSPYEQYF

v_gene: TRBV28
abundance: few
j_gene: TRBJ2-3
d_gene: TRBD2
CDR3nt: TGTGCCGAGTCTAGCGGGAGTGGGGATACGCAGTATTTT
CDR3aa: CAESSGSGDTQYF

v_gene: TRBV2
abundance: NA
j_gene: TRBJ2-1
d_gene: TRBD2
CDR3nt: TGTGCCAGCAGGCCACCCTTACGGGAGGCCTACAATGAGCAGCTCTTC
CDR3aa: CASRPPLREAYNEQLF

v_gene: TRBV12-3/TRBV12-4
abundance: NA
j_gene: TRBJ2-1
d_gene: NA
CDR3nt: TGTGCCAGCAGAGGCCCCGGGTCCGCCTCCTACAATGAGCAGTTCTTC
CDR3aa: CASRGPGSASYNEQFF

v_gene: TRBV2
abundance: NA
j_gene: TRBJ2-6
d_gene: NA
CDR3nt: TGTGCCAGCAGTGAGTGGACTGGGGCCAACGTCCTGACTTTC
CDR3aa: CASSEWTGANVLTF

v_gene: TRBV7-6
abundance: few
j_gene: TRBJ2-1
d_gene: TRBD1
CDR3nt: TGTGCCAGCAGCCCGGGACAGGGTGGGTATGAGCAGTTCTTC
CDR3aa: CASSPGQGGYEQFF

v_gene: TRBV5-1
abundance: many
j_gene: TRBJ2-1
d_gene: TRBD2
CDR3nt: TGCGCCAGCAGCTTGCGCGGGAGGTTGGACAATGAGCAGTTCTTC
CDR3aa: CASSLRGRLDNEQFF

v_gene: TRBV24-1
abundance: many
j_gene: TRBJ2-1
d_gene: NA
CDR3nt: TGTGCCACCAGTGATTCCGGGACCATCAATGAGCAGTTCTTC
CDR3aa: CATSDSGTINEQFF

v_gene: TRBV11-1
abundance: many
j_gene: TRBJ1-2
d_gene: TRBD1
CDR3nt: TGTGCCAGCAGCTTAGCCGGGACAGGGAACCCCTCCAAGGACTATGGCTACACCTTC
CDR3aa: CASSLAGTGNPSKDYGYTF

v_gene: TRBV14
abundance: NA
j_gene: TRBJ1-5
d_gene: NA
CDR3nt: TGTGCCAGCTCCCCCACAGGGCGTAATCAGCCCCAGCATTTT
CDR3aa: CASSPTGRNQPQHF

v_gene: TRBV7-2
abundance: NA
j_gene: TRBJ2-7
d_gene: TRBD1
CDR3nt: TGTGCCAGCAGCTGGAGACAGGGCGGGCAGTACTTC
CDR3aa: CASSWRQGGQYF

v_gene: TRBV2
abundance: NA
j_gene: TRBJ2-3
d_gene: NA
CDR3nt: TGTGCCAGCTCCTGGGGGGTTAGCACAGATACGCAGTATTTT
CDR3aa: CASSWGVSTDTQYF

v_gene: TRBV20-1
abundance: few
j_gene: TRBJ2-4
d_gene: NA
CDR3nt: TGCAGTGCTAGAGCCCGAACGGGGAACATTCAGTACTTC
CDR3aa: CSARARTGNIQYF

v_gene: TRBV5-4
abundance: few
j_gene: TRBJ2-7
d_gene: TRBD2
CDR3nt: TGTGCCAGCTCCTCTCCGGGACTAGGCGACGGAAGGTCCTACGAGCAGTACTTC
CDR3aa: CASSSPGLGDGRSYEQYF

v_gene: TRBV10-1
abundance: many
j_gene: TRBJ2-1
d_gene: TRBD2
CDR3nt: TGCGCCAGCAGTGAGTTCACTAGCGGGAGGGCCACTGAGCAGTTCTTC
CDR3aa: CASSEFTSGRATEQFF

v_gene: TRBV5-1
abundance: many
j_gene: TRBJ2-7
d_gene: TRBD2
CDR3nt: TGCGCCAGCAGCTTGGGACTAGCGTCAAACTACGAGCAGTACTTC
CDR3aa: CASSLGLASNYEQYF

v_gene: TRBV2
abundance: many
j_gene: TRBJ2-3
d_gene: NA
CDR3nt: TGTGCCAGCAGTAACCCCGGGACCGCAGATACGCAGTATTTT
CDR3aa: CASSNPGTADTQYF

v_gene: TRBV6-2/TRBV6-3
abundance: many
j_gene: TRBJ1-1
d_gene: NA
CDR3nt: TGTGCCAGCAGTTACTCGACTGCGAACACTGAAGCTTTCTTT
CDR3aa: CASSYSTANTEAFF

v_gene: TRBV19
abundance: many
j_gene: TRBJ2-1
d_gene: NA
CDR3nt: TGTGCCAGTAGTATAACAGGGATCAATGAGCAGTTCTTC
CDR3aa: CASSITGINEQFF

v_gene: TRBV18
abundance: NA
j_gene: TRBJ2-3
d_gene: NA
CDR3nt: TGTGCCAGCTCACCAAGTTTAGAGGATACGCAGTATTTT
CDR3aa: CASSPSLEDTQYF

v_gene: TRBV9
abundance: NA
j_gene: TRBJ2-7
d_gene: NA
CDR3nt: TGTGCCAGCAGCGCGAGCCTCGGGACCTACGAGCAGTACTTC
CDR3aa: CASSASLGTYEQYF

v_gene: TRBV5-5
abundance: NA
j_gene: TRBJ2-3
d_gene: TRBD2
CDR3nt: TGTGCCAGCAACTCGCGCGGGAGAGCCGCAGATACGCAGTATTTT
CDR3aa: CASNSRGRAADTQYF

v_gene: TRBV7-8
abundance: many
j_gene: TRBJ2-3
d_gene: TRBD2
CDR3nt: TGTGCCAGCAGCCCTGGACTAGCGGGAGTAGGGACAGATACGCAGTATTTT
CDR3aa: CASSPGLAGVGTDTQYF

v_gene: TRBV30
abundance: NA
j_gene: TRBJ2-2
d_gene: TRBD1
CDR3nt: TGTGCCTGGAGTACCTTGGGACAGGGGATCGGGGAGCTGTTTTTT
CDR3aa: CAWSTLGQGIGELFF

v_gene: TRBV11-1
abundance: many
j_gene: TRBJ2-1
d_gene: NA
CDR3nt: TGTGCCAGCAGCTTACCGTCTAGCAGGGATTTCAATGAGCAGTTCTTC
CDR3aa: CASSLPSSRDFNEQFF

v_gene: TRBV5-4
abundance: few
j_gene: TRBJ2-1
d_gene: NA
CDR3nt: TGTGCCAGCAGCTCTGGGGGAGGCCAATCCTACAATGAGCAGTTCTTC
CDR3aa: CASSSGGGQSYNEQFF

v_gene: TRBV20-1
abundance: NA
j_gene: TRBJ2-1
d_gene: TRBD2
CDR3nt: TGCAGTGCTAGATCCCCGCTAGCGGGGTACAATGAGCAGTTCTTC
CDR3aa: CSARSPLAGYNEQFF

v_gene: TRBV20-1
abundance: few
j_gene: TRBJ2-2
d_gene: TRBD2
CDR3nt: TGCAGTGCTAGACCGGGGGGAGCGGGAGCCACCGGGGAGCTGTTTTTT
CDR3aa: CSARPGGAGATGELFF

v_gene: TRBV20-1
abundance: NA
j_gene: TRBJ2-1
d_gene: NA
CDR3nt: TGCAGTGCTAGAGGAATCCGACGGGAGCGCTCCTACAATGAGCAGTTCTTC
CDR3aa: CSARGIRRERSYNEQFF